This is a list of T cell receptor beta chains from one sample in a study of regulatory T cells in long-lasting Graves disease. TCRdb processed the multiplex PCR reads anew with MiXCR; each CDR3 protein has one entry. The sample has hundreds of thousands of distinct CDR3 sequences, 30% seen once. This specimen consisted of peripheral blood mononuclear cells (PBMCs), obtained when the disease was refractory, from a patient treated with antithyroid drugs. These receptors were obtained from a female donor with Graves disease. Each CDR3 is given with its conserved first and last residue. For some rows the clone size is stated as once, few or many, or as a class when expanded; others skip it.

V gene	J gene	clone size	CDR3 protein
TRBV28	TRBJ1-5	NA	CASEGFGGGGNQPQHF
TRBV6-5	TRBJ1-1	many	CASSYIRNTEAFF
TRBV7-3	TRBJ1-1	many	CASSFRGRKTEAFF
TRBV11-2	TRBJ2-7	few	CASSSSQGAVYEQYF
TRBV2	TRBJ1-2	many	CASSEAVRNYGYTF
TRBV6-5	TRBJ1-5	NA	CASSLQVMGQPQHF
TRBV12-3/TRBV12-4	TRBJ2-7	many	CASSLLTSGRLQPEYEQYF
TRBV6-1	TRBJ1-1	many	CATGTLITEAFF
TRBV29-1	TRBJ2-3	NA	CSVQKNSGGTDTQYF
TRBV12-3/TRBV12-4	TRBJ1-1	many	CASSSPTHTEAFF
TRBV11-2	TRBJ2-7	NA	CASSQVGAGSYEQYF
TRBV29-1	TRBJ2-5	NA	CSVRPLDTARETQYF
TRBV19	TRBJ1-1	once	CASSQTGFRTEAFF
TRBV7-8	TRBJ1-5	NA	CASSLPLAGRGQPQHF
TRBV29-1	TRBJ2-7	few	CSVGDRLYEQYF
TRBV6-1	TRBJ1-5	few	CASRGTDLSNQPQHF
TRBV5-5	TRBJ1-1	few	CASSLYVRAGPNTEAFF
TRBV2	TRBJ1-3	NA	CASEYSPGNTIYF
TRBV27	TRBJ1-5	NA	CASSPRGRRSNQPQHF
TRBV5-1	TRBJ1-1	NA	CASSFGSEGLNTEAFF
TRBV10-3	TRBJ1-5	many	CAISRVDQPQHF
TRBV28	TRBJ1-6	many	CASSLDGTGAYNSPLHF
TRBV6-5	TRBJ1-5	NA	CASSYSMWGAGGNQPQHF
TRBV2	TRBJ1-5	few	CASSVQGVSQPQHF
TRBV6-1	TRBJ2-5	many	CASTQTGRETQYF
TRBV20-1	TRBJ2-7	NA	CSATETSPEQYF
TRBV18	TRBJ2-7	NA	CASSPSPGDYEQYF
TRBV20-1	TRBJ1-5	NA	CSARDTLGQPQHF
TRBV20-1	TRBJ1-2	NA	CSARDRTYGYTF
TRBV5-1	TRBJ2-1	few	CASSYRLAGSYNEQFF
TRBV5-5	TRBJ1-1	NA	CASSLSGPGWSIEAFF
TRBV20-1	TRBJ1-2	few	CSARRPRVGDGYTF
TRBV5-6	TRBJ2-2	few	CASSLIGRGTTGELFF
TRBV19	TRBJ1-1	NA	CASGRQAFF
TRBV7-9	TRBJ2-7	NA	CASSLGFERDRGYEQYF
TRBV11-2	TRBJ1-2	NA	CASSQSQGQGHHGYTF
TRBV7-9	TRBJ1-5	few	CASSPSLGGNQPQHF
TRBV12-3/TRBV12-4	TRBJ1-2	few	CASSYPGDPFGYTF
TRBV28	TRBJ1-2	NA	CASSLLGGHEVYTF
TRBV3-1	TRBJ2-2	NA	CASSQVQGDGGELFF
TRBV20-1	TRBJ2-7	NA	CSASSAGTQYF
TRBV2	TRBJ2-3	NA	CASSEARSLRGHTQYF
TRBV20-1	TRBJ1-2	NA	CSAQGVANGYTF
TRBV10-1	TRBJ1-6	NA	CASSPTADLLTLHF
TRBV6-2/TRBV6-3	TRBJ2-5	few	CASSYSGDNEETQYF
TRBV7-8	TRBJ1-2	NA	CASGLSVVRTGGYTF
TRBV3-1	TRBJ1-5	few	CASSQRMGVDNQPQHF
TRBV20-1	TRBJ1-1	NA	CSARVGVSVEQYTEAFF
TRBV28	TRBJ1-6	many	CASSLYGLGNSPLHF
TRBV27	TRBJ2-7	NA	CASSLGGLAGYNEQYF
TRBV6-1	TRBJ2-7	few	CASSPGQTLVSYEQYF
TRBV12-3/TRBV12-4	TRBJ2-7	many	CASSLVASYEQYF
TRBV9	TRBJ2-5	many	CASSVSGTGLETQYF
TRBV7-6	TRBJ2-5	many	CASSLARVETQYF
TRBV5-1	TRBJ1-3	few	CASSRTESGNTIYF
TRBV12-3/TRBV12-4	TRBJ1-1	few	CASSLLRHGTEAFF
TRBV29-1	TRBJ2-2	NA	CSVTFANTGELFF
TRBV6-1	TRBJ1-2	NA	CASSPDRGGYGYTF
TRBV11-2	TRBJ2-7	many	CASSLSGGGHEQYF
TRBV11-2	TRBJ2-7	few	CASSLDPPGEQYF